These 11 T cell receptor beta chains were all obtained from the same sample, sequenced in a study of response to subunit inactivated influenza vaccine. TCRdb itself ran the RT-PCR reads through MiXCR, one entry per CDR3 protein. The top ten clones hold 11% of a sample with hundreds of thousands of distinct CDR3 sequences, approximately 10% of them seen once. This sample also belongs to another study, concerning T cells expressing NK-cell markers. That work states: In generating TCR beta cDNA, 5'RACE template switching with UMIs was used.

The source was PBMCs from blood, collected on the day of vaccination. These receptors came from a man aged 45-65 years who received an inactivated influenza vaccine.

In this sample, this clonotype turned up a few times. The CDR3 nucleotides are TGTGCCAGCATGGGGGTGGGAGCCCTTGGGAATGAGCAGTTCTTC. The encoded protein is CASMGVGALGNEQFF. The V and J genes are TRBV28 and TRBJ2-1; D is perhaps TRBD1 or TRBD2 (5 bases each). The V end lost 7 bases, the J end lost 7 bases, and 20 bases lay between the germline ends. The CDR3 covers 15 residues. The germline CDR1 and CDR2 sequences are MDHEN and SYDVKM. The full variable domain, its missing parts supplied by reference TRBV28 and TRBJ2-1, is DVKVTQSSRYLVKRTGEKVFLECVQDMDHENMFWYRQDPGLGLRLIYFSYDVKMKEKGDIPEGYSVSREKKERFSLILESASTNQTSMYLCASMGVGALGNEQFFGPGTRLTVL.

This chain links TRBV7-3 with TRBJ2-1; 7 bases match TRBD1. The trim removed 4 bases at V and 12 bases at J, leaving 6 bases unmatched. Germline CDR1 and CDR2: SGHTA and FQGTGA. The CDR3 has 12 residues. DNA for the CDR3: TGTGCCAGCAGCTATCAACAGGGGAGGCAGTTCTTC. Encoded protein: CASSYQQGRQFF.

This chain uses TRBV20-1 with TRBJ2-5, with 11 bases aligning to TRBD2. V was clipped by 3 bases and J by 2 bases; unmatched bases: 8. The V gene's germline CDR1 is DFQATT and CDR2 SNEGSKA (reference sequence). The CDR3 is 16 residues long. For the CDR3, the DNA is TGCAGTGCTAGTACTAGCGGGGGCAAATTTCAAGAGACCCAGTACTTC. This sequence encodes CSASTSGGKFQETQYF.

Ten or more counts support this clonotype. The chain couples TRBV6-2 or TRBV6-3 to TRBJ1-1; 7 positions agree with TRBD1. V gave up 6 bases and J gave up 4 bases; unmatched junction bases: 11. The germline V gene has CDR1 MNHEY and CDR2 SVGEGT. This CDR3 is built from 15 residues. Here the CDR3 reads CASSRGQAVGTEAFF. The CDR3 DNA sequence: TGTGCCAGCAGCCGCGGACAGGCGGTAGGCACTGAAGCTTTCTTT.

This clonotype was picked up many times. This chain links TRBV27 with TRBJ2-2; 15 nucleotides match TRBD2. Trimming removed 4 bases from V and 5 bases from J; junction bases left unmatched: 2. Germline assignment: CDR1 MNHEY and CDR2 SMNVEV (reference sequence). This CDR3 comprises 16 residues. CDR3 sequence (DNA): TGTGCCAGCAGTTCAGGGACTAGCGGGGGGACCGGGGAGCTGTTTTTT. This codes for CASSSGTSGGTGELFF.

This clonotype was observed many times. The chain combines TRBV12-3 or TRBV12-4 with TRBJ2-5; D gene ambiguous. Trimming took off 6 bases at V and 4 bases at J, with 9 bases between the two ends. The CDR3 extends over 12 amino acids. The CDR3 here is CASSLYVETQYF. The CDR3 DNA is TGTGCCAGCAGCCTGTACGTAGAGACCCAGTACTTC.

This clonotype has at least ten counts. The chain employs TRBV7-9 and TRBJ2-3; D might be TRBD2 (5 bases). Germline V gives CDR1 SEHNR, CDR2 FQNEAQ (reference sequence). V lost 0 bases and J 3 bases, leaving 10 bases between the germline ends. CDR3 length: 15 residues. The CDR3: CASSLANGGTDTQYF. DNA of the CDR3: TGTGCCAGCAGCTTAGCGAACGGAGGTACAGATACGCAGTATTTT. Full variable domain (rest looked up from reference TRBV7-9 and TRBJ2-3): DTGVSQNPRHKITKRGQNVTFRCDPISEHNRLYWYRQTLGQGPEFLTYFQNEAQLEKSRLLSDRFSAERPKGSFSTLEIQRTEQGDSAMYLCASSLANGGTDTQYFGPGTRLTVL.

This sequence joins TRBV10-3 and TRBJ1-1; no clear D gene. The CDR3 totals 15 residues. The germline CDR1 and CDR2 sequences are ENHRY and SYGVKD. V dropped 5 bases and J dropped 5 bases, with 18 bases sitting between them. The CDR3 is CAISLGPHVGTEAFF. The CDR3 DNA reads as TGTGCCATCAGTCTCGGACCACACGTCGGGACTGAAGCTTTCTTT.

The chain has TRBV5-6 and TRBJ2-3; 9 bases are a match to TRBD2. The CDR3 sequence is 20 residues long. CDR1 is SGHDT, CDR2 YYEEEE, per germline. The J segment lost 2 bases and the V segment lost 2 bases, leaving 18 bases of the junction unmatched. CDR3 nucleotides: TGTGCCAGCAGCTTTGGGACTAGCATGTACGGGCCTGGCTTCACAGATACGCAGTATTTT. Translation gives CASSFGTSMYGPGFTDTQYF.

The table lists this clonotype with many counts. The J gene is TRBJ2-3, the V gene TRBV20-1; 11 nucleotides line up with TRBD2. V shed 4 bases and J 3 bases; nucleotides not matched to a gene: 3. The length of the CDR3 is 14 residues. From germline, CDR1 is DFQATT and CDR2 SNEGSKA (reference sequence). Written as DNA, the CDR3 is TGCAGTGCTACCACTAGCGGGAGTACAGATACGCAGTATTTT. Encoded protein: CSATTSGSTDTQYF.

This clonotype turned up a few times. The chain has TRBV19 and TRBJ2-7, with no clear D. CDR3 size: 15 residues. Trimming pared 5 bases from V and 0 bases from J, leaving 14 bases between. In germline, CDR1 is LNHDA, CDR2 SQIVND (reference sequence). CDR3 in amino acids: CASSFGTYSSYEQYF. The CDR3 DNA reads as TGTGCCAGTAGTTTCGGAACATACAGCTCCTACGAGCAGTACTTC. The full variable domain, rest sourced from reference TRBV19 and TRBJ2-7, is DGGITQSPKYLFRKEGQNVTLSCEQNLNHDAMYWYRQDPGQGLRLIYYSQIVNDFQKGDIAEGYSVSREKKESFPLTVTSAQKNPTAFYLCASSFGTYSSYEQYFGPGTRLTVT.